A selection of T cell receptor beta chains follows, all from one sample in a study of T cells in localized non-small cell lung cancer. TCRdb's copy holds only in-frame clones and misses some; the assay was immunoSEQ multiplex PCR. The sample records 2,500 to 3,500 clones, about 30% being singletons. This specimen was normal lung tissue next to the tumor, taken before any cancer treatment. The receptors here all came from a man aged 35-69 years with stage I lung adenocarcinoma. Both conserved end residues are part of each CDR3. A D gene is named only where the DNA matches it firmly. Part of the rows lack a size; the others show once, few, many or a class for expanded clones.

>few|TRBJ1-1|TRBV19|.
CASSIWGPEPEAFF
TGTGCCAGTAGTATTTGGGGGCCAGAGCCTGAAGCTTTCTTT
>few|TRBJ1-5|TRBV6-8|TRBD1
CASRSQGFPDQPQHF
TGTGCCAGCAGATCACAGGGGTTCCCAGATCAGCCCCAGCATTTT
>.|TRBJ2-7|TRBV29-1|.
CSVMGHPSYEQYF
TGCAGCGTTATGGGACACCCCTCCTACGAGCAGTACTTC
>medium-sized|TRBJ2-5|TRBV9|.
CASSARGGIQETQYF
TGTGCCAGCAGCGCCCGAGGGGGGATCCAAGAGACCCAGTACTTC
>medium-sized|TRBJ1-2|TRBV7-6|TRBD1
CASSQVLGQDYGYTF
TGTGCCAGCAGCCAGGTCTTGGGACAGGACTATGGCTACACCTTC
>.|TRBJ1-4|TRBV28|.
CASESPGREKLFF
TGTGCCAGCGAGTCCCCGGGACGAGAAAAACTGTTTTTT
>few|TRBJ2-2|TRBV6-8|TRBD1
CASSDRDTGELFF
TGTGCCAGCAGTGACAGGGACACCGGGGAGCTGTTTTTT
>medium-sized|TRBJ2-3|TRBV11-3|TRBD1
CASSRQGNPTDTQYF
TGTGCCAGCAGTCGACAGGGAAACCCCACAGATACGCAGTATTTT
>.|TRBJ2-5|TRBV19|.
CASSIGQGVKTQYF
TGTGCCAGTAGTATTGGGCAGGGCGTAAAGACCCAGTACTTC
>medium-sized|TRBJ1-1|TRBV6-8|TRBD1
CASSPGTGGTEAFF
TGTGCCAGCAGCCCCGGGACAGGGGGCACTGAAGCTTTCTTT
>.|TRBJ2-2|TRBV5-1|.
CASSLDTEIAGELFF
TGCGCCAGCAGCTTGGATACTGAGATCGCCGGGGAGCTGTTTTTT
>.|TRBJ2-2|TRBV5-1|TRBD2
CASSFGGRGWNTGELFF
TGCGCCAGCAGCTTCGGAGGGAGGGGATGGAACACCGGGGAGCTGTTTTTT
>large|TRBJ2-2|TRBV18|TRBD2
CASSPVSSSGTTGELFF
TGTGCCAGCTCACCTGTTTCCTCTAGCGGGACCACCGGGGAGCTGTTTTTT
>few|TRBJ1-1|TRBV11-3|.
CASSFRGGRNTEAFF
TGTGCCAGCAGCTTTAGGGGGGGACGGAACACTGAAGCTTTCTTT
>few|TRBJ1-2|TRBV28|TRBD1
CASSLSPDRGSGYTF
TGTGCCAGCAGTTTATCCCCGGACAGGGGGAGCGGCTACACCTTC
>few|TRBJ2-1|TRBV6-8|TRBD2
CASSRLAGIYNEQFF
TGTGCCAGCAGTAGACTAGCGGGGATCTACAATGAGCAGTTCTTC
>.|TRBJ2-5|TRBV19|TRBD1
CASSPGQGAGETQYF
TGTGCCAGTAGCCCGGGACAGGGGGCAGGAGAGACCCAGTACTTC
>.|TRBJ1-1|TRBV19|.
CASSILGALLNTEAFF
TGTGCCAGTAGTATTCTCGGCGCTCTACTTAACACTGAAGCTTTCTTT
>.|TRBJ1-5|TRBV18|TRBD1
CASSPGTGNQPQHF
TGTGCCAGCTCACCCGGGACAGGGAATCAGCCCCAGCATTTT
>.|TRBJ1-2|TRBV1|.
CASSHTGERRGYTF
TGCGCCAGCAGCCATACAGGGGAGAGGCGAGGCTACACCTTC
>few|TRBJ1-1|TRBV9|.
CATGTVNTEAFF
TGTGCCACCGGGACGGTTAACACTGAAGCTTTCTTT
>few|TRBJ2-1|TRBV6-8|.
CASSYSSGANFYNEQFF
TGTGCCAGCAGTTACTCATCGGGGGCCAACTTCTACAATGAGCAGTTCTTC
>.|TRBJ2-3|TRBV19|TRBD2
CASSSSGITSSTDTQYF
TGTGCCAGTAGTTCTAGCGGGATTACCTCTAGTACAGATACGCAGTATTTT
>few|TRBJ1-1|TRBV19|.
CASQSEKGQNRGTEAFF
TGTGCCAGCCAGTCGGAAAAAGGACAAAACAGAGGCACTGAAGCTTTCTTT
>once|TRBJ1-2|TRBV18|TRBD1
CASSPNRGSYTF
TGTGCCAGCTCACCAAACAGGGGAAGCTACACCTTC
>.|TRBJ1-2|TRBV11-3|TRBD1
CASSRGTGFYGYTF
TGTGCCAGCAGCCGCGGGACAGGGTTCTATGGCTACACCTTC
>few|TRBJ2-1|TRBV19|TRBD2
CASSMRTISGSSYNEQFF
TGTGCCAGTAGTATGAGGACTATAAGCGGGAGCTCCTACAATGAGCAGTTCTTC
>.|TRBJ2-1|TRBV6-8|TRBD1
CASSVGGTGGRNEQFF
TGTGCCAGCAGTGTAGGAGGGACAGGTGGGAGGAATGAGCAGTTCTTC
>.|TRBJ2-5|TRBV19|.
CASSIGRRVRETQYF
TGTGCCAGTAGTATAGGGCGCAGGGTGAGGGAGACCCAGTACTTC
>.|TRBJ2-7|TRBV11-1|.
CASRLTELSYEQYF
TGTGCCAGCAGACTCACAGAGCTCTCCTACGAGCAGTACTTC
>.|TRBJ1-3|TRBV30|.
CAWSVWGVGNTIYF
TGTGCCTGGAGTGTGTGGGGAGTTGGAAACACCATATATTTT
>few|TRBJ2-2|TRBV14|.
CASSRNSGNTGELFF
TGTGCCAGCAGCCGAAATAGCGGAAACACCGGGGAGCTGTTTTTT
>.|TRBJ2-6|TRBV9|TRBD2
CASSAQIAGSGANVLTF
TGTGCCAGCAGCGCTCAGATAGCGGGATCTGGGGCCAACGTCCTGACTTTC
>medium-sized|TRBJ2-1|TRBV6-8|.
CASSYSNAERAHNEQFF
TGTGCCAGCAGTTACTCGAACGCGGAGCGGGCCCACAATGAGCAGTTCTTC
>.|TRBJ2-2|TRBV11-3|.
CASSLTPVAGELFF
TGTGCCAGCAGCTTAACGCCCGTCGCGGGGGAGCTGTTTTTT
>.|TRBJ1-2|TRBV9|TRBD1
CASSQTGGYGYTF
TGTGCCAGCAGCCAGACAGGGGGATATGGCTACACCTTC
>.|TRBJ2-5|TRBV29-1|.
CSVDGRGETQYF
TGCAGCGTTGACGGGAGAGGTGAGACCCAGTACTTC
>few|TRBJ1-2|TRBV6-8|.
CASSYGSDYGYTF
TGTGCCAGCAGTTATGGCAGCGACTATGGCTACACCTTC
>.|TRBJ2-1|TRBV7-7|TRBD2
CASSFLAGGVYNEQFF
TGTGCCAGCAGCTTCTTAGCGGGAGGGGTCTACAATGAGCAGTTCTTC
>.|TRBJ1-4|TRBV7-2|.
CASSRPQNEKLFF
TGTGCCAGCAGCCGCCCACAGAATGAAAAACTGTTTTTT
>few|TRBJ1-1|TRBV9|TRBD1
CATAGQPNTEAFF
TGTGCCACCGCGGGACAGCCGAACACTGAAGCTTTCTTT
>.|TRBJ2-3|TRBV29-1|TRBD1
CSVEGQGYTDTQYF
TGCAGCGTTGAAGGACAGGGATACACAGATACGCAGTATTTT
>.|TRBJ1-2|TRBV9|.
CASSGGRLGYTF
TGTGCCAGCAGCGGCGGACGACTCGGCTACACCTTC
>.|TRBJ1-4|TRBV9|TRBD1
CASSETGGNEKLFF
TGTGCCAGCAGCGAAACAGGGGGGAATGAAAAACTGTTTTTT
>.|TRBJ2-3|TRBV15|.
CATSRDSPSRSADTQYF
TGTGCCACCAGCAGAGATTCCCCAAGTAGATCCGCAGATACGCAGTATTTT
>few|TRBJ2-2|TRBV30|TRBD2
CAVLAGANTGELFF
TGTGCCGTACTAGCGGGCGCGAACACCGGGGAGCTGTTTTTT
>few|TRBJ1-1|TRBV11-3|TRBD1
CASSLVGTGGTEAFF
TGTGCCAGCAGCTTAGTTGGGACAGGGGGCACTGAAGCTTTCTTT
>few|TRBJ2-6|TRBV11-3|.
CASSLLQGEAGANVLTF
TGTGCCAGCAGCTTGTTGCAGGGGGAGGCTGGGGCCAACGTCCTGACTTTC
>large|TRBJ2-5|TRBV11-3|.
CASSRAGGEGETQYF
TGTGCCAGCAGCCGTGCAGGGGGGGAGGGAGAGACCCAGTACTTC
>.|TRBJ2-2|TRBV18|.
CASSRRAGANTGELFF
TGTGCCAGCTCACGTAGGGCAGGGGCGAACACCGGGGAGCTGTTTTTT
>once|TRBJ2-3|TRBV11-3|TRBD2
CASSPPGLAGRALDTQYF
TGTGCCAGCAGCCCACCGGGACTAGCGGGGAGGGCCCTAGATACGCAGTATTTT